What follows are 24 T cell receptor beta chains derived from one specimen sequenced in a study of blood T cell repertoires in COVID-19. Sequencing used immunoSEQ multiplex PCR; TCRdb keeps in-frame clones, though not all of them. The top ten hold about 1.5% of the sample, which has under 450,000 clones, 87% seen once. Sequenced sample: PBMCs or T cells enriched from blood (not recorded which). These receptors all come from a man between 25 and 39 years old who had recovered from COVID-19.

This chain connects TRBV7-2 to TRBJ1-2; the match to TRBD1 covers 10 bases. The CDR3 is 14 amino acids. V dropped 1 base and J dropped 8; count of bases not matched to a gene: 4. Germline CDR1 and CDR2: SGHTA and FQGNSA. CDR3 residues: CASSLGTGGGGYTF. As DNA, the CDR3 is TGTGCCAGCAGCTTAGGGACAGGGGGTGGGGGCTACACCTTC. The whole variable domain, filled in from reference TRBV7-2 and TRBJ1-2, reads GAGVSQSPSNKVTEKGKDVELRCDPISGHTALYWYRQSLGQGLEFLIYFQGNSAPDKSGLPSDRFSAERTGGSVSTLTIQRTQQEDSAVYLCASSLGTGGGGYTFGSGTRLTVV.

The V call is TRBV5-1, the J call TRBJ2-3, with a possible D match to TRBD2 (6 bases). The CDR3 totals 15 residues. The germline CDR1 and CDR2 sequences are SGHRS and YFSETQ. The germline V and J ends were trimmed by 0 bases and 5 bases, with 13 bases remaining between them. The CDR3 reads CASSLEAGPIDTQYF. CDR3 coding DNA: TGCGCCAGCAGCTTGGAGGCGGGGCCGATAGATACGCAGTATTTT.

The chain links TRBV14 to TRBJ2-2, with 9 bases matching TRBD2. This CDR3 has 14 amino acids. Losses at the gene ends were 6 bases for V and 7 bases for J; bases not matched to a gene: 6. Germline loops: CDR1 SGHDN, CDR2 FVKESK. The CDR3 is CASSLGLAIGELFF. The CDR3 region has the DNA TGTGCCAGCAGTCTAGGACTAGCGATCGGGGAGCTGTTTTTT. Complete variable domain (other parts from reference TRBV14 and TRBJ2-2): EAGVTQFPSHSVIEKGQTVTLRCDPISGHDNLYWYRRVMGKEIKFLLHFVKESKQDESGMPNNRFLAERTGGTYSTLKVQPAELEDSGVYFCASSLGLAIGELFFGEGSRLTVL.

This chain connects TRBV9 to TRBJ1-1; D is possibly TRBD1 (6 bases). Germline V gives CDR1 SGDLS, CDR2 YYNGEE. V was clipped by 3 bases and J by 3 bases, with 18 bases between them. This CDR3 is built from 16 residues. The CDR3 loop is CASSATPQGGDTEAFF. CDR3 in DNA: TGTGCCAGCAGCGCAACCCCACAGGGAGGGGACACTGAAGCTTTCTTT.

The chain combines TRBV5-1 with TRBJ1-1; 7 nucleotides line up with TRBD1. The ends lost 4 bases at V and 5 bases at J; junction bases unmatched: 11. The CDR3 spans 15 residues. In germline, CDR1 is SGHRS, CDR2 YFSETQ. The CDR3 loop reads CASSLGQVSRTEAFF. CDR3 coding DNA: TGCGCCAGCAGCCTAGGACAGGTCTCGAGGACTGAAGCTTTCTTT.

V gene TRBV7-8 combines with J gene TRBJ2-7; 9 nucleotides agree with TRBD2. In germline, CDR1 is SGHVS, CDR2 FQNEAQ. The CDR3 is 18 amino acids. J gave up 5 bases and V 1 base, and 15 bases lay outside the gene matches. The DNA for the CDR3 is TGTGCCAGCAGCTTAGTAGGGGTTCTGGGACTAGCTATAGACGAGCAGTACTTC. Translation: CASSLVGVLGLAIDEQYF.

This clone was recorded once. The genes are TRBV5-5 and TRBJ2-1, with D perhaps TRBD1 (5 bases). In germline, CDR1 is SGHKS, CDR2 YYEKEE (reference sequence). The CDR3 sequence is 16 residues long. Deletions cut 3 bases from V and 0 bases from J, with 13 bases between. CDR3 coding DNA: TGTGCCAGCAGCTACGACAGTTACAGCTCCTACAATGAGCAGTTCTTC. Its protein is CASSYDSYSSYNEQFF.

CDR3 loop: CATSGAMDRGYEQYF. In DNA form, the CDR3 reads TGTGCCACCAGCGGGGCCATGGACAGGGGGTACGAGCAGTACTTC. The chain couples TRBV15 to TRBJ2-7; 10 bases line up with TRBD1. V was clipped by 5 bases and J by 4 bases; unmatched bases: 8. In germline, CDR1 is LNHNV, CDR2 YYDKDF (reference sequence). This CDR3 is 15 amino acids long.

V is TRBV3-1 (or the pseudogene TRBV3-2) and J is TRBJ1-1; a weak D match, TRBD1 (5 bases). V was trimmed by 4 bases and J by 1 base, leaving 10 bases between them. The CDR3 sequence is 14 residues long. Germline loops: CDR1 LGHDT, CDR2 YNNKEL (reference sequence). The CDR3 loop is CASSLVRGNTEAFF. DNA for the CDR3: TGTGCCAGCAGCCTAGTTAGGGGGAACACTGAAGCTTTCTTT.

The chain uses TRBV4-1 and TRBJ2-7, with 8 bases lining up with TRBD2. Germline V gene lookup returns CDR1 MGHRA and CDR2 YSYEKL. V shed 5 bases, J shed 6 bases, and the junction held 18 bases outside the gene matches. The CDR3 length is 17 residues. The CDR3 region is CASSSPTWRGESREQYF. For the CDR3, the DNA is TGCGCCAGCAGCTCCCCCACTTGGCGGGGGGAGTCTCGCGAGCAGTACTTC.

CDR3 residues: CSVDDSGNTIYF. The CDR3 DNA is TGCAGCGTTGACGACAGCGGAAACACCATATATTTT. V usage is TRBV29-1 and J usage is TRBJ1-3, with D possibly matching TRBD1 (5 bases). V gave up 3 bases and J gave up 4 bases, with 7 bases separating them. This CDR3 spans 12 amino acids. The germline gives CDR1 SQVTM, CDR2 ANQGSEA.

The chain employs TRBV6-6 and TRBJ1-1; D not certain. Germline V gene data show CDR1 as MNHNY and CDR2 as SVGAGI (reference sequence). This CDR3 has 12 amino acids. Trimming took 6 bases from V and 1 from J, leaving 6 bases between them. This chain's CDR3 is CASRLGNTEAFF. DNA for the CDR3: TGTGCCAGCAGACTCGGGAACACTGAAGCTTTCTTT.

The table lists this clone with a few counts. The chain links TRBV4-1 to TRBJ2-7, with TRBD1 matching over 7 bases. Germline V gives CDR1 MGHRA, CDR2 YSYEKL. V was pared by 0 bases and J by 6 bases, with 11 bases of the junction left unmatched. This CDR3 spans 16 amino acids. The CDR3 protein is CASSQERDRRVGEQYF. CDR3 nucleotides: TGCGCCAGCAGCCAAGAGAGGGACAGACGAGTAGGCGAGCAGTACTTC.

This clone came up once. The chain has TRBV6-5 and TRBJ1-6; maybe TRBD1 (5 bases). The CDR3 runs 14 residues. The germline V and J ends were trimmed by 2 bases and 7 bases, with 9 bases remaining between them. Per germline, CDR1 MNHEY and CDR2 SVGAGI. CDR3 nucleotide sequence: TGTGCCAGCAGTTACCCGGGGGGAAATTCACCCCTCCACTTT. Translating gives CASSYPGGNSPLHF.

J is TRBJ1-5 and V is TRBV28; the match to TRBD1 covers 7 bases. The CDR3 runs to 15 residues. CDR1 is MDHEN, CDR2 SYDVKM, per germline. V lost 2 bases, J lost 5 bases, and 6 bases stayed unmatched. The CDR3 sequence is CASSLIDRVDQPQHF. The CDR3 DNA follows: TGTGCCAGCAGTTTAATCGACAGGGTCGATCAGCCCCAGCATTTT.

V usage is TRBV5-1 and J usage is TRBJ1-1; the D gene is possibly TRBD1 (5 bases). With 4 bases removed from V and 0 bases from J, the gap between germline ends came to 13 bases. The CDR3 contains 15 residues. Germline V lookup: CDR1 SGHRS, CDR2 YFSETQ. The CDR3 is CASSSLAGVNTEAFF. CDR3 DNA sequence: TGCGCCAGCAGCAGCCTAGCGGGGGTGAACACTGAAGCTTTCTTT.

The chain links TRBV19 to TRBJ1-1, with 7 bases aligning to TRBD1. Germline V gives CDR1 LNHDA, CDR2 SQIVND (reference sequence). The V and J ends lost 10 bases and 1 base, in that order; junction bases with no gene match: 9. The CDR3 is 14 residues long. As DNA, the CDR3 is TGTGCCACCCAAGACAGGGAAGGGAACACTGAAGCTTTCTTT. As protein: CATQDREGNTEAFF.

This clone was recorded once. The rearrangement joins TRBV30 to TRBJ1-1; D remains ambiguous. Trimming took off 3 bases at V and 1 base at J, with 6 bases between the two ends. Germline-derived CDR1 and CDR2 are GTSNPN and SVGIG (reference sequence). The CDR3 is made up of 12 amino acids. The CDR3 coding sequence is TGTGCCTGGAGCGTAGCGAACACTGAAGCTTTCTTT. The encoded protein is CAWSVANTEAFF.

Here the CDR3 reads CASSLRWGETYTEAFF. In DNA, the CDR3 is TGTGCCAGCAGCTTAAGGTGGGGGGAGACTTACACTGAAGCTTTCTTT. This sequence joins TRBV11-2 and TRBJ1-1, with D possibly matching TRBD1 (5 bases). V lost 2 bases and J lost 3, with 16 bases in between. CDR3 length: 16 amino acids. Per the germline V gene, CDR1 is SGHAT and CDR2 is FQNNGV.

This clone has just one count. The rearrangement joins TRBV30 to TRBJ2-1; TRBD1 matches 7 bases. Germline loops: CDR1 GTSNPN, CDR2 SVGIG (reference sequence). The CDR3 spans 15 residues. Unmatched junction bases numbered 5, after V lost 3 bases and J lost 0 bases. The CDR3 sequence: CAWSLGGSSYNEQFF. For the CDR3, the DNA is TGTGCCTGGAGCTTAGGGGGCAGCTCCTACAATGAGCAGTTCTTC.

CDR3 in DNA: TGTGCCTGTCTGGGTGACTCCTATGGCTACACCTTC. It encodes CACLGDSYGYTF. The chain is built from TRBV30 and TRBJ1-2; D gene unclear. Trimming pared 6 bases from V and 4 bases from J, leaving 12 bases between. Germline loops: CDR1 GTSNPN, CDR2 SVGIG (reference sequence). CDR3 length: 12 residues.

J is TRBJ1-5 and V is TRBV3-1 (or the pseudogene TRBV3-2); 9 bases are a match to TRBD1. CDR1 is LGHDT, CDR2 YNNKEL, per germline (reference sequence). V was pared by 1 base and J by 5 bases, with 12 bases of the junction left unmatched. CDR3 length equals 18 residues. The CDR3 region has the DNA TGTGCCAGCAGCCAAGGTGTCGGCAGGGGACAGGGATATCAGCCCCAGCATTTT. Amino acids: CASSQGVGRGQGYQPQHF.

The chain is built from TRBV27 and TRBJ2-7, with TRBD2 as a possible D gene (6 bases). CDR1 and CDR2 (germline): MNHEY, SMNVEV (reference sequence). The CDR3 loop spans 13 amino acids. Trimming cost V 5 bases and J 2 bases, with 10 bases left between them. CDR3 amino acids: CASSLGLTYEQYF. The CDR3 region has the DNA TGTGCCAGCAGTCTAGGACTAACCTACGAGCAGTACTTC.

The V gene is TRBV30, the J gene TRBJ1-2; D possibly corresponds to TRBD1 (6 bases). Between the trimmed V and J ends, which lost 1 base and 7 bases, there was a span of 19 bases. There are 15 residues in the CDR3. The V gene's germline CDR1 is GTSNPN and CDR2 SVGIG (reference sequence). Here the CDR3 DNA reads TGTGCCTGGAGTGCGCAACAGGGCCCGATTGTTGGCTACACCTTC. Protein sequence: CAWSAQQGPIVGYTF.